This T cell receptor (beta chain) was documented in a study of blood T cell repertoires in COVID-19. Recovery meant two consecutive negative NP/OP PCR tests, professional clearance, or resolved symptoms. TCRdb's copy holds only in-frame clones and misses some; the assay was immunoSEQ multiplex PCR. The sample has approximately 160,000 clones, approximately 81% seen once; the top ten hold approximately 7.7%. Germline V lookup: CDR1 KGHSH, CDR2 LQKENI. This CDR3 region has 17 residues. V was shortened by 3 bases and J by 0 bases, with 17 bases between the two germline ends. Sequences were obtained from PBMCs or T cells enriched from blood (not recorded which). This clonotype was sampled from a woman aged 50 to 60 who had recovered from COVID-19. This chain uses TRBV18 with TRBJ1-1; perhaps TRBD1 as D (5 bases). In nucleotides, the CDR3 is TGTGCCAGCTCACCGCGGGACGGGTCACTTATGAACACTGAAGCTTTCTTT. As protein: CASSPRDGSLMNTEAFF. Supplemented by reference TRBV18 and TRBJ1-1, the full variable domain reads NAGVMQNPRHLVRRRGQEARLRCSPMKGHSHVYWYRQLPEEGLKFMVYLQKENIIDESGMPKERFSAEFPKEGPSILRIQQVVRGDSAAYFCASSPRDGSLMNTEAFFGQGTRLTVV.